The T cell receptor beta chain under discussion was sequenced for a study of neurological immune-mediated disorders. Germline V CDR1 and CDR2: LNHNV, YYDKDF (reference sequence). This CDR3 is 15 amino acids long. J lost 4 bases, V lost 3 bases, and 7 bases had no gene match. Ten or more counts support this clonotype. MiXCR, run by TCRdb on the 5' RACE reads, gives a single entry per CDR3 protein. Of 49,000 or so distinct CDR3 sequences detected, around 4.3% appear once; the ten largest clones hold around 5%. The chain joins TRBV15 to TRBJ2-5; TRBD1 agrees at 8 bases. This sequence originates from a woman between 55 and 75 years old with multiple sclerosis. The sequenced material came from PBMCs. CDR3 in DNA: TGTGCCACCAGCAGGGACAGGGTTGGAGGAGAGACCCAGTACTTC. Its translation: CATSRDRVGGETQYF.